A selection of T cell receptor beta chains follows, all from one sample in a study of blood T cell repertoires in COVID-19. Assay: immunoSEQ multiplex PCR; the TCRdb copy retains only in-frame clones and omits some. The sample consists of tens of thousands of clones, roughly 80% of them appearing once. Material for sequencing was peripheral blood. These receptors all stem from a man aged 70-80 years who had recovered from COVID-19. Each CDR3 is given with its conserved first and last residue. D genes are given only for firm matches. Expanded clones get a size class; other rows say once, few or many, or leave the size out.

d_gene,j_gene,v_gene,len,abundance,CDR3nt,CDR3aa
.,TRBJ2-7,TRBV14,15,.,TGTGCCAGCAGCCAAGTGGGGGGAAGCTCCTACGAGCAGTACTTC,CASSQVGGSSYEQYF
.,TRBJ2-2,TRBV30,14,once,TGTGCCTGGTTCTCGGGACATAACACCGGGGAGCTGTTTTTT,CAWFSGHNTGELFF
TRBD2,TRBJ2-1,TRBV7-9,16,once,TGTGCCAGCAGCTCCCAGACTAGCGGGAGAAGGAATGAGCAGTTCTTC,CASSSQTSGRRNEQFF
.,TRBJ2-2,TRBV19,14,.,TGTGCCTCCCGGGGTACCCCCACGAACGGGGAGCTGTTTTTT,CASRGTPTNGELFF
TRBD1,TRBJ1-4,TRBV5-1,16,.,TGCGCCAGCAGCTTGCTGGGGACAGGGAGTCGTGAAAAACTGTTTTTT,CASSLLGTGSREKLFF
TRBD2,TRBJ2-1,TRBV14,15,.,TGTGCCAGCAGTAACCGTCTAGCGGGAGTAAATGAGCAGTTCTTC,CASSNRLAGVNEQFF
.,TRBJ2-1,TRBV3-1/TRBV3-2,15,once,TGTGCCAGCAGCCAAGACGCGGTACCCTACAATGAGCAGTTCTTC,CASSQDAVPYNEQFF
TRBD1,TRBJ2-1,TRBV12-3/TRBV12-4,12,once,TGTGCCAGCAGATCACAGGGGTATGAGCAGTTCTTC,CASRSQGYEQFF
.,TRBJ1-3,TRBV27,13,.,TGTGCCAGCGGCTGGGGCAACGGAAACACCATATATTTT,CASGWGNGNTIYF
.,TRBJ2-7,TRBV30,13,.,TGTGCCCGGGGCACAGGGCTAGCCCACGAGCAGTACTTC,CARGTGLAHEQYF
TRBD2,TRBJ2-3,TRBV19,17,.,TGTGCCAGTAGTTTGACTAGCGGGGGGGCGGACACAGATACGCAGTATTTT,CASSLTSGGADTDTQYF
.,TRBJ1-1,TRBV7-8,16,once,TGTGCCAGCAGCCCACCCGGCGGTCGGCCGAACACTGAAGCTTTCTTT,CASSPPGGRPNTEAFF
TRBD2,TRBJ2-3,TRBV4-3,16,once,TGCGCCAGCAGCCCGGGGGGTGGACGGGCCCAGGGTACGCAGTATTTT,CASSPGGGRAQGTQYF
TRBD1,TRBJ2-5,TRBV19,13,.,TGTGCCAGTAGCCGGGACAGGGAAGAGACCCAGTACTTC,CASSRDREETQYF
.,TRBJ2-5,TRBV7-9,16,.,TGTGCCAGCAGCTTGGAAAGGAGGGCGCCAAAAGAGACCCAGTACTTC,CASSLERRAPKETQYF
.,TRBJ2-1,TRBV21-1,19,.,TGTGCCAGCAGCAAAACGGTAGCGGGGGGCAGATACTCCTACAATGAGCAGTTCTTC,CASSKTVAGGRYSYNEQFF
TRBD1,TRBJ2-5,TRBV11-2,14,.,TGTGCCAGCAGCTTAGGGGACAGACAAGAGACCCAGTACTTC,CASSLGDRQETQYF
TRBD1,TRBJ1-1,TRBV18,14,once,TGTGCCAGCTCCTTGGACAGGGTGAACACTGAAGCTTTCTTT,CASSLDRVNTEAFF
TRBD1,TRBJ2-2,TRBV7-7,16,.,TGTGCCAGCAGCACGGGGACAGGGGTAAACACCGGGGAGCTGTTTTTT,CASSTGTGVNTGELFF
TRBD2,TRBJ2-1,TRBV7-2,17,.,TGTGCCAGCAGCTTCAGGGCGACTAGCGGGAGTCGCAATGAGCAGTTCTTC,CASSFRATSGSRNEQFF
.,TRBJ2-3,TRBV30,13,.,TGTGCCTGGAAAAAGGGGCGAGCGGATACGCAGTATTTT,CAWKKGRADTQYF
.,TRBJ2-6,TRBV11-2,15,once,TGTGCCAGCAGCCAGACACGCTCTGGGGCCAACGTCCTGACTTTC,CASSQTRSGANVLTF
.,TRBJ1-4,TRBV12-5,15,.,TGTGCTAGTGGTTTGTTTTTATCTCGGAATGAAAAACTGTTTTTT,CASGLFLSRNEKLFF
TRBD1,TRBJ2-2,TRBV4-2,15,.,TGTGCCAGCCGCTTGACAGGGGAAGGGGTCGGGGAGCTGTTTTTT,CASRLTGEGVGELFF
.,TRBJ2-1,TRBV7-9,14,.,TGTGCCAGCAGCTTAAATCAACCAGTGGAGGCCCCGTTCTTC,CASSLNQPVEAPFF
.,TRBJ1-2,TRBV30,11,.,TGTGCCTGGAGTGTATCATATGGCTACACCTTC,CAWSVSYGYTF
.,TRBJ2-3,TRBV9,16,.,TGTGCCAGCAGCGTAAGGGGGAGGGTTGGGACAGATACGCAGTATTTT,CASSVRGRVGTDTQYF